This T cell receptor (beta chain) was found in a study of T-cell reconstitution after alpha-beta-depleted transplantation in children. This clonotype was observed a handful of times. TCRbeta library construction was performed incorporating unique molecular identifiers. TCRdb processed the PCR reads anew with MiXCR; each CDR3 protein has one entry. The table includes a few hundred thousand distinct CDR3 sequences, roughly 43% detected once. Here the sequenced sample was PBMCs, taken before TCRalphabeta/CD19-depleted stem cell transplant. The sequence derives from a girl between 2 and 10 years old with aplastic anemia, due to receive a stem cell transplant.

The CDR3 nucleotides are TGCAGTGCTAGCGGGAGGCTTTCGCGGGACAGGGGTGATTATGGCTACACCTTC. It is translated as CSASGRLSRDRGDYGYTF. J is TRBJ1-2 and V is TRBV20-1; TRBD1 aligns across 10 bases. This CDR3 contains 18 residues. Looked up from germline, CDR1 is DFQATT and CDR2 is SNEGSKA (reference sequence). The trim removed 3 bases at V and 5 bases at J, leaving 18 bases unmatched.